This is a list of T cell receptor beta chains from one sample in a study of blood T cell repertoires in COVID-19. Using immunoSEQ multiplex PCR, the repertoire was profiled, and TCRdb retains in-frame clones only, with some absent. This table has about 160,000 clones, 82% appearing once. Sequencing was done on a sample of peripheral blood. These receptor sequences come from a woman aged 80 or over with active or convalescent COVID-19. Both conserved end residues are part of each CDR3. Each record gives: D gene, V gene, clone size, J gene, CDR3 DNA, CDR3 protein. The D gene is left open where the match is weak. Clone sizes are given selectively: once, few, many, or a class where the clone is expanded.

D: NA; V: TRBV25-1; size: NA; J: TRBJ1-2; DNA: TGTGCCAGCGCCCTGGAGGGTGGCTACACCTTC; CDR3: CASALEGGYTF
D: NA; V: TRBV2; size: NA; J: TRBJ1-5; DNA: TGTGCCAGCAGTGCCAGTAGCGGGGATCAGCCCCAGCATTTT; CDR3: CASSASSGDQPQHF
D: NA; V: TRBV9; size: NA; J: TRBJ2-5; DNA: TGTGCCAGCAGCAGCTGGGGGGGAGGACAGCAAGAGACCCAGTACTTC; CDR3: CASSSWGGGQQETQYF
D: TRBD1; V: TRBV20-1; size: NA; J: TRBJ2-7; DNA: TGCAGTGCTAGTTTGGGACAGCGATCCTACGAGCAGTACTTC; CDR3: CSASLGQRSYEQYF
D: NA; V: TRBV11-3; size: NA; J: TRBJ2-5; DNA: TGTGCCAGCAGCTCAGGGGGGCGAGGAGAGACCCAGTACTTC; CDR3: CASSSGGRGETQYF
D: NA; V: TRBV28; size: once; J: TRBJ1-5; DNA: TGTGCCAGCAGCCCCCAGGACTTCAATCAGCCCCAGCATTTT; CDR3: CASSPQDFNQPQHF
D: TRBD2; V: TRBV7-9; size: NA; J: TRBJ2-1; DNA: TGTGCCAGCAGGAGACTAGCGGGAGCTGATGAGCAGTTCTTC; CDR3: CASRRLAGADEQFF
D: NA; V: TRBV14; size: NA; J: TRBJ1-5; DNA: TGTGCCAGCAGCCCCTGTAGAGGGCTAGGAAATCAGCCCCAGCATTTT; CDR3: CASSPCRGLGNQPQHF
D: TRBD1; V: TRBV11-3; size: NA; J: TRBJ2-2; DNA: TGTGCCAGCAGCCGGGACAGGGACACCGGGGAGCTGTTTTTT; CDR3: CASSRDRDTGELFF
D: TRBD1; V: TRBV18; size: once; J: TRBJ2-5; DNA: TGTGCCAGCTCATCCGGACAGGTTCTAGGGGAGACCCAGTACTTC; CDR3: CASSSGQVLGETQYF
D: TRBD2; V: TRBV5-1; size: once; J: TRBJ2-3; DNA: TGCGCCAGCAGCGACCCAGCGGGAGCAGATACGCAGTATTTT; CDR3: CASSDPAGADTQYF
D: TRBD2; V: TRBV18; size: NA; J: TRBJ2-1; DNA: TGTGCCAGCTCACCACTTGCGGGAGGGCGGAATGAGCAGTTCTTC; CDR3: CASSPLAGGRNEQFF
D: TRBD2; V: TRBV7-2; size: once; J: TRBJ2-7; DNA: TGTGCCAGCAGCGTTGCCGGGACTAGTGCCTCCTACGAGCAGTACTTC; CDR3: CASSVAGTSASYEQYF
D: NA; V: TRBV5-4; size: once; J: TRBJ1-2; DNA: TGTGCCAGCAGCTCCGCGGGTGGGAACTATGGCTACACCTTC; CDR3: CASSSAGGNYGYTF
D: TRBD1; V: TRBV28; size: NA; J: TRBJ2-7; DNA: TGTGCCAGCAGAGAACCCGGGACAGGGGTCTACGAGCAGTACTTC; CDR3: CASREPGTGVYEQYF
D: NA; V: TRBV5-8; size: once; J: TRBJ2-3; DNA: TGTGCCAGCAGCTCCAAAGAGAGCTATCTGGATACGCAGTATTTT; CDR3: CASSSKESYLDTQYF
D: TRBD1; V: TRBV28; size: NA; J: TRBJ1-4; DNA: TGTGCCAGCAACACACAGGGGGAAGTTGAAAAACTGTTTTTT; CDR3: CASNTQGEVEKLFF
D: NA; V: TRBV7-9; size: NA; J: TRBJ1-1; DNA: TGTGCCAGCAGCGGGCCGCTGAGGGCCACTGAAGCTTTCTTT; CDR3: CASSGPLRATEAFF
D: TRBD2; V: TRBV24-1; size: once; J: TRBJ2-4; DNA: TGTGCCACCAGTGATTTTTGCGCGCGACTAGCCCCTTTAGCCAAAAACATTCAGTACTTC; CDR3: CATSDFCARLAPLAKNIQYF
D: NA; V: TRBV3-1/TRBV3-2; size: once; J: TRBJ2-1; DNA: TGTGCCAGCAGCCAACATCGCAGGGCTAGGGGCGATGAGCAGTTCTTC; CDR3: CASSQHRRARGDEQFF
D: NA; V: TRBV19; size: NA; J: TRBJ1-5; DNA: TGTGCCAGTAGTATAGCAGGGAACAATCAGCCCCAGCATTTT; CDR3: CASSIAGNNQPQHF
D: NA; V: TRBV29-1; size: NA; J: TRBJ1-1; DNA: TGCAGCGTTGAACAAGGCCGGGGGGGGAACACTGAAGCTTTCTTT; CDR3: CSVEQGRGGNTEAFF
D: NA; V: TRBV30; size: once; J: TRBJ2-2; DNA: TGTGCCTGGAGAAGCGGAGCAGCGAACACCGGGGAGCTGTTTTTT; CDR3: CAWRSGAANTGELFF
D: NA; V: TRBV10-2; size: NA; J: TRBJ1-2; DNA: TGCGCCAGCAGTGAGCGGGGGGGGCGAGATGGCTACACCTTC; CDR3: CASSERGGRDGYTF
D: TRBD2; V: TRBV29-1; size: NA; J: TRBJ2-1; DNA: TGCAGCGTTGGCCGGACTAGCGGAGCTGTTTCCAATGAGCAGTTCTTC; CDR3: CSVGRTSGAVSNEQFF
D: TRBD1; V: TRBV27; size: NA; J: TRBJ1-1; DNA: TGTGCCAGCAGTCCCGACAGGGCCCCGAACACTGAAGCTTTCTTT; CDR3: CASSPDRAPNTEAFF
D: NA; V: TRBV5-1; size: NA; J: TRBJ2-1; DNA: TGCGCCAGCAGCTTGGGCGGCTCCTACAATGAGCAGTTCTTC; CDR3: CASSLGGSYNEQFF
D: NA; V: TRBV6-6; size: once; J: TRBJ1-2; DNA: TGTGCCAGCAGTTACTCGGGGGCAGGGTTTCGTGGCTACACCTTC; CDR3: CASSYSGAGFRGYTF